This T cell receptor (beta chain) is drawn from a study of T cells after posttransplantation cyclophosphamide. Study-wide results and caveats: Recipient CMV seropositivity and CMV reactivation strongly tracked TRB clonality.

In this sample, this clone turned up many times. Its antigen is as yet unknown. Sequencing was performed with immunoSEQ multiplex PCR; in TCRdb, only in-frame clones are kept and a portion is missing. This sample comprises tens of thousands of clones, none seen once only. V lost 6 bases to trimming and J lost 3 bases; unmatched junction nucleotides: 8. CDR1 is MNHNY and CDR2 is SVGAGI in the germline V gene (reference sequence). CDR3 length: 14 residues. The sequence was collected from a man in his forties in good health, CMV-negative, and a related stem cell transplant donor. The chain carries TRBV6-6 and TRBJ2-7, with TRBD2 matching over 7 bases. Sequences were obtained from PBMCs. CDR3 nucleotide sequence: TGTGCCAGCAGCCCCGGGACTACTGGCTACGAGCAGTACTTC. Residues: CASSPGTTGYEQYF.